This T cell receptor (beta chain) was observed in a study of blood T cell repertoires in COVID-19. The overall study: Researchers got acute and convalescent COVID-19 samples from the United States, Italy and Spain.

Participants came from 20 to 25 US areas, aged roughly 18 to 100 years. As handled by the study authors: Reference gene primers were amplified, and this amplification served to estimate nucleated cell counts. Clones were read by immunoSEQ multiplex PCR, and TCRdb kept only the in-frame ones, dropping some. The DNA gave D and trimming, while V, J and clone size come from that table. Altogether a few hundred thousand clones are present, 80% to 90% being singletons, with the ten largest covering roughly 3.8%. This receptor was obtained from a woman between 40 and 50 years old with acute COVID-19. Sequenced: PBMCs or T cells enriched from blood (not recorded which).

Here the CDR3 reads CASSYPKVAGKETQYF. The CDR3 coding sequence is TGTGCCAGCAGCTACCCAAAGGTAGCGGGGAAAGAGACCCAGTACTTC. The chain combines TRBV5-6 with TRBJ2-5; the match to TRBD2 covers 8 bases. Germline V gives CDR1 SGHDT, CDR2 YYEEEE. There are 16 residues in the CDR3. V lost 3 bases to trimming and J lost 3 bases; unmatched junction nucleotides: 10.